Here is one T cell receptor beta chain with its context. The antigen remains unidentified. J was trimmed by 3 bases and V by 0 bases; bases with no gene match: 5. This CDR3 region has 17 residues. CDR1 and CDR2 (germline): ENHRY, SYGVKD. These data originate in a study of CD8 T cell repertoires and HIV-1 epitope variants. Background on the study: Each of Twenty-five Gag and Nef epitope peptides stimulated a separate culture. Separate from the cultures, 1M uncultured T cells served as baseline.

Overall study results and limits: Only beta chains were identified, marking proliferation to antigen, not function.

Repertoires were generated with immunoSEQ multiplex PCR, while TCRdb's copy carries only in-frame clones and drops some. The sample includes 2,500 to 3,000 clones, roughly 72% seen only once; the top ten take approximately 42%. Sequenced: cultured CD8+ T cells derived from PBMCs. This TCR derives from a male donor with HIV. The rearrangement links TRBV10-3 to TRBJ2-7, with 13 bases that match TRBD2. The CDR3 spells CAISESRGLAGSYEQYF. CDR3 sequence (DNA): TGTGCCATCAGTGAGTCGCGGGGACTAGCGGGAAGCTACGAGCAGTACTTC.